The clone carrying this TCR beta chain was recorded a few times. The same CDR3 can be traced to other DNA sequences in this sample. A CD45RA+ naive subset and a CD45RA-negative memory subset were split from CD4+ cells. The data were taken from a study of shared clonotypes between healthy human individuals. Investigators spread the genomic DNA of each subset evenly over several immunoSEQ plates. The data were produced by immunoSEQ multiplex PCR, yet TCRdb's version contains in-frame clones alone and is incomplete. The sample lists 2 million to 2.5 million clones; just under 95% were seen once. Germline V CDR1 and CDR2: KGHSH, LQKENI. The germline V and J ends were trimmed by 3 bases and 1 base, with 6 bases remaining between them. There are 13 residues in the CDR3.

The source material was naive CD4+ T cells from PBMCs. The subset was: CD45RA+ positively selected. The sequence was collected from a young man in good health. Some clones in this sample may be carry-over from other donors' samples. The chain combines TRBV18 with TRBJ1-1; the D gene is possibly TRBD1 (5 bases). The chain's CDR3 is CASSPGQNTEAFF. The CDR3 DNA reads TGTGCCAGCTCACCGGGGCAGAACACTGAAGCTTTCTTT.